The 20 T cell receptor beta chains below all came from one sample that was sequenced in a study of radiation and T cells in renal cell carcinoma. Time point meaning: blood 4 weeks post-SBRT, at nephrectomy. The treatment is: 15 Gy SBRT to primary tumor, nephrectomy 4 weeks later. Assay used: immunoSEQ multiplex PCR; TCRdb lists only in-frame clones, some missing. The sample records around 94,000 clones, 70% to 90% being singletons. Sequencing was performed on blood, taken from a patient whose treatment included radiotherapy and nephrectomy. Receptors were obtained from a man in his fifties with renal cell carcinoma.

The chain uses TRBV27 and TRBJ2-6; D ambiguous. The CDR3 totals 14 residues. Germline CDR1 reads MNHEY; CDR2 reads SMNVEV (reference sequence). Trimming pared 6 bases from V and 1 base from J, leaving 7 bases between. The CDR3 protein is CASRTQSGANVLTF. The CDR3 DNA sequence: TGTGCCAGCAGGACGCAGTCTGGGGCCAACGTCCTGACTTTC. The whole variable domain, filled in from reference TRBV27 and TRBJ2-6, reads EAQVTQNPRYLITVTGKKLTVTCSQNMNHEYMSWYRQDPGLGLRQIYYSMNVEVTDKGDVPEGYKVSRKEKRNFPLILESPSPNQTSLYFCASRTQSGANVLTFGAGSRLTVL.

The chain links TRBV2 to TRBJ1-2; D is possibly TRBD1 (5 bases). This CDR3 comprises 12 residues. V was pared by 3 bases and J by 8 bases, with 10 bases between. Per the germline V gene, CDR1 is SNHLY and CDR2 is FYNNEI. CDR3 nucleotide sequence: TGTGCCAGCAGTGATTGGGGGTTCGGCTACACCTTC. Protein sequence: CASSDWGFGYTF.

V usage is TRBV19 and J usage is TRBJ1-4, with TRBD1 matching over 10 bases. CDR1 and CDR2 from the germline V gene are LNHDA and SQIVND (reference sequence). V was pared by 6 bases and J by 5 bases, with 6 bases of the junction left unmatched. The CDR3 covers 15 residues. The CDR3 DNA follows: TGTGCCAGTAGACACGGACAGGGGGGAAATGAAAAACTGTTTTTT. It encodes CASRHGQGGNEKLFF.

This CDR3 reads CATSRGDSYYEQYF. The CDR3 DNA reads as TGTGCCACCAGCAGAGGGGACAGCTACTACGAGCAGTACTTC. V is TRBV15 and J is TRBJ2-7; TRBD1 matches at 7 bases. J was trimmed by 3 bases and V by 1 base; bases with no gene match: 3. The CDR3 extends over 14 amino acids. Germline V lookup: CDR1 LNHNV, CDR2 YYDKDF (reference sequence).

The sample holds a few counts of this clone. The rearrangement uses TRBV5-1 and TRBJ2-5; the match to TRBD2 covers 7 bases. The CDR3 consists of 15 residues. V shed 5 bases, J shed 3 bases, and the junction held 10 bases outside the gene matches. Germline V gene lookup returns CDR1 SGHRS and CDR2 YFSETQ. CDR3 region: CASSAGGLGEETQYF. The CDR3 bases are TGCGCCAGCAGTGCCGGGGGGTTGGGTGAAGAGACCCAGTACTTC.

The chain combines TRBV4-2 with TRBJ2-1; 7 bases are a match to TRBD2. This CDR3 has 14 residues. The V gene's germline CDR1 is LGHNA and CDR2 YNFKEQ. J lost 10 bases, V lost 0 bases, and 6 bases had no gene match. The CDR3 loop is CASSQDRTSGEQFF. CDR3 in DNA: TGTGCCAGCAGCCAAGATCGGACTAGTGGCGAGCAGTTCTTC.

The chain carries TRBV5-8 and TRBJ1-4; 9 bases are a match to TRBD1. The CDR3 loop spans 15 amino acids. CDR1 is SGHTS and CDR2 is YDEGEE in the germline V gene. V gave up 1 base and J gave up 3 bases; unmatched junction bases: 1. CDR3: CASSLRTGANEKLFF. The DNA of the CDR3 is TGTGCCAGCAGCTTGAGGACAGGGGCTAATGAAAAACTGTTTTTT.

This sequence joins TRBV7-2 and TRBJ1-2, with D possibly matching TRBD1 (6 bases). The CDR3 has 16 amino acids. Germline loops: CDR1 SGHTA, CDR2 FQGNSA. Trimming cost V 2 bases and J 2 bases, with 15 bases left between them. In DNA, the CDR3 is TGTGCCAGCAGCTTATTCGCCGGACAGAACAACTATGGCTACACCTTC. Its protein is CASSLFAGQNNYGYTF.

The genes are TRBV4-3 and TRBJ2-7; 7 positions agree with TRBD1. The germline V gene has CDR1 LGHNA and CDR2 YSLEER. V lost 2 bases to trimming and J lost 3 bases; unmatched junction nucleotides: 13. This CDR3 has 17 residues. The CDR3 bases are TGCGCCAGCAGCCAATTATACGGGACAGATAACCACTACGAGCAGTACTTC. It translates to CASSQLYGTDNHYEQYF.

This chain uses TRBV7-9 with TRBJ2-7, with D hard to call. CDR3 length: 12 amino acids. V shed 3 bases and J shed 5 bases, with 8 bases lying between them. Germline lookup yields CDR1 SEHNR and CDR2 FQNEAQ (reference sequence). In DNA, the CDR3 is TGTGCCAGCAGCTTGATGCAGAACGAGCAGTACTTC. Translation: CASSLMQNEQYF.

This chain links TRBV29-1 with TRBJ2-3; the match to TRBD1 covers 8 bases. Trimming cost V 4 bases and J 6 bases; bases outside gene matches: 15. CDR1 is SQVTM, CDR2 ANQGSEA, per germline. This CDR3 comprises 16 residues. CDR3 protein: CSVGGGRGHARDTQYF. CDR3 bases: TGCAGCGTTGGGGGAGGCAGGGGGCATGCTCGGGATACGCAGTATTTT.

The chain uses TRBV5-1 and TRBJ2-7, with 11 positions matching TRBD1. The CDR3 totals 13 residues. Trimming removed 3 bases from V and 5 bases from J; junction bases left unmatched: 1. The germline CDR1 and CDR2 sequences are SGHRS and YFSETQ. The CDR3 is CASSWTGGDEQYF. Written as DNA, the CDR3 is TGCGCCAGCAGCTGGACAGGGGGCGACGAGCAGTACTTC.

In its sample, this clone was seen a few times. Other DNA sequences in this specimen translate into the identical CDR3. This chain uses TRBV19 with TRBJ1-5; no definite D call. CDR1 is LNHDA, CDR2 SQIVND, per germline (reference sequence). This CDR3 spans 12 amino acids. The V and J ends lost 8 bases and 3 bases respectively, with 8 bases between them. In nucleotides, the CDR3 is TGTGCCAGTCGGGGTAACAATCAGCCCCAGCATTTT. Translated: CASRGNNQPQHF.

The chain carries TRBV5-1 and TRBJ1-6; 7 bases are a match to TRBD1. CDR3 length: 14 amino acids. CDR1 SGHRS and CDR2 YFSETQ come from the germline V gene. The V and J ends lost 6 bases and 8 bases, in that order; junction bases with no gene match: 8. In nucleotides, the CDR3 is TGCGCCAGCAAGGCGAGGGGGCAAGATTCACCCCTCCACTTT. It translates to CASKARGQDSPLHF.

This sequence joins TRBV5-1 and TRBJ1-2; 7 bases are a match to TRBD1. The germline CDR1 and CDR2 sequences are SGHRS and YFSETQ. The CDR3 sequence is 14 residues long. V lost 0 bases and J lost 4; bases outside the gene matches: 3. The CDR3 sequence is CASSLEGQSYGYTF. As DNA, the CDR3 is TGCGCCAGCAGCTTGGAGGGACAGAGCTATGGCTACACCTTC.

The CDR3 DNA is TGCAGCGTCAGACTTCAGGGGAGGCGGCAAGAGACCCAGTACTTC. This translates into CSVRLQGRRQETQYF. This rearrangement joins TRBV29-1 to TRBJ2-5, with D possibly being TRBD1 or TRBD2 (6 bases each). V was shortened by 6 bases and J by 2 bases, with 19 bases between the two germline ends. The CDR3 consists of 15 residues. Germline values: CDR1 SQVTM, CDR2 ANQGSEA.

The rearrangement uses TRBV5-1 and TRBJ2-2; 7 bases agree with TRBD1. The germline CDR1 and CDR2 sequences are SGHRS and YFSETQ. With 4 bases clipped from V and 3 bases from J, the junction kept 3 bases outside the gene matches. The CDR3 extends over 14 amino acids. CDR3 sequence reads: CASSGDSHTGELFF. DNA for the CDR3: TGCGCCAGCAGCGGGGACAGCCACACCGGGGAGCTGTTTTTT. Using reference TRBV5-1 and TRBJ2-2 for the parts outside the CDR3, the full variable domain is KAGVTQTPRYLIKTRGQQVTLSCSPISGHRSVSWYQQTPGQGLQFLFEYFSETQRNKGNFPGRFSGRQFSNSRSEMNVSTLELGDSALYLCASSGDSHTGELFFGEGSRLTVL.

The chain uses TRBV5-1 and TRBJ2-2, with a tentative D call TRBD1 (6 bases). This CDR3 contains 15 residues. With 4 bases removed from V and 3 bases from J, the gap between germline ends came to 13 bases. The germline V gene has CDR1 SGHRS and CDR2 YFSETQ. CDR3 protein: CASSPGQSYTGELFF. The CDR3 DNA follows: TGCGCCAGCAGCCCTGGACAGTCCTACACCGGGGAGCTGTTTTTT.

The sample holds one count of this clone. The chain employs TRBV6-1 and TRBJ2-7; 10 bases match TRBD1. Germline CDR1 is MNHNS and CDR2 is SASEGT. This CDR3 has 15 residues. V trimming: 8 bases; J trimming: 3 bases; junction bases outside the gene matches: 10. This CDR3 is CASRFGGQGLYEQYF. The DNA of the CDR3 is TGTGCCAGCCGGTTCGGGGGACAGGGGCTCTACGAGCAGTACTTC.

This clone has a single count. The chain couples TRBV2 to TRBJ2-5; no reliable D call. V lost 7 bases, J lost 5 bases, and 20 bases lay in between. The CDR3 spans 15 residues. In germline, CDR1 is SNHLY, CDR2 FYNNEI. DNA for the CDR3: TGTGCCAGCACCCCGGTGGGGATAAAAGGGGAGACCCAGTACTTC. Protein product: CASTPVGIKGETQYF.